This T cell receptor (beta chain) emerged from a study of shared clonotypes between healthy human individuals. Assay used: immunoSEQ multiplex PCR; TCRdb lists only in-frame clones, some missing. The data show roughly 700,000 clones, around 74% seen once. The germline V gene encodes CDR1 SGHNT and CDR2 YYREEE (reference sequence). Trimming pared 4 bases from V and 5 bases from J, leaving 15 bases between. The CDR3 runs to 14 residues. The gene calls are TRBV5-4 and TRBJ2-5; maybe TRBD2 (7 bases). Sample: memory CD4+ T cells sorted from blood. Subset in this sample: CD45RA-negative fraction. The sequence came from a woman under 40 in good health. The CDR3 sequence: CASSIGGRAETQYF. As DNA, the CDR3 is TGTGCCAGCAGCATCGGGGGGCGCGCGGAGACCCAGTACTTC.